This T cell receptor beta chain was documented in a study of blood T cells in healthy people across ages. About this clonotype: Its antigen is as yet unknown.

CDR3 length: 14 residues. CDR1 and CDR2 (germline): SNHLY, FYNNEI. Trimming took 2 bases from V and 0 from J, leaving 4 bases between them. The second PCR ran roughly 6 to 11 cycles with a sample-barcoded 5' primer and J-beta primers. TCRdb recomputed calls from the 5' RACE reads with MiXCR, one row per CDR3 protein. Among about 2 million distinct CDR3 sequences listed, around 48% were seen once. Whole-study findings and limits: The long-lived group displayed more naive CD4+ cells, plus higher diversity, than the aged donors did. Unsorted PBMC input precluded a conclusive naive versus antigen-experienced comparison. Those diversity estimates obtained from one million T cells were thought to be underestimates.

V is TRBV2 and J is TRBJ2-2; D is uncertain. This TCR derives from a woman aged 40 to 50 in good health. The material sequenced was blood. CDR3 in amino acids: CASSERPNTGELFF. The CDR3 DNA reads TGTGCCAGCAGTGAACGGCCGAACACCGGGGAGCTGTTTTTT. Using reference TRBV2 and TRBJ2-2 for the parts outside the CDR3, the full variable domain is EPEVTQTPSHQVTQMGQEVILRCVPISNHLYFYWYRQILGQKVEFLVSFYNNEISEKSEIFDDQFSVERPDGSNFTLKIRSTKLEDSAMYFCASSERPNTGELFFGEGSRLTVL.